This is a list of T cell receptor beta chains from one sample in a study of blood T cells in healthy people across ages. TCRdb re-derived calls from the 5' RACE reads in MiXCR, one entry per CDR3 protein. The profile shows about 1.5 million distinct CDR3 sequences, roughly 43% of them singletons. Sequenced sample: blood. These TCRs come from a woman between 18 and 30 years old in good health. CDR3s include the opening cysteine and the closing phenylalanine or tryptophan. The D gene is left open where the match is weak. Clone size is given for some rows only: seen once, a few or many times, or a class if the clone is expanded.

D,V,size,J,DNA,CDR3
NA,TRBV24-1,few,TRBJ1-2,TGTGCCACCAGTGAACCTGACTCCCTGGGAACCCATGGCTACACCTTC,CATSEPDSLGTHGYTF
NA,TRBV14,NA,TRBJ2-7,TGTGCCAGCAGCCAGCGACTTGTCACCTACGAGCAGTACTTC,CASSQRLVTYEQYF
TRBD2,TRBV5-1,NA,TRBJ2-2,TGCGCCAGCAACCCACCCGCTAGCGGGGAGAACACCGGGGAGCTGTTTTTT,CASNPPASGENTGELFF
TRBD2,TRBV7-9,NA,TRBJ2-1,TGTGCCAGCAGCTCCGGGACTAGCGGGACAAATGAGCAGTTCTTC,CASSSGTSGTNEQFF
NA,TRBV18,NA,TRBJ1-1,TGTGCCAGCTCACCCATTCGTGGGGATTCGGCTGAAGCTTTCTTT,CASSPIRGDSAEAFF
TRBD2,TRBV5-1,few,TRBJ2-2,TGCGCCAGCAGCTCAACTAGCGGTGTGAACACCGGGGAGCTGTTTTTT,CASSSTSGVNTGELFF
NA,TRBV24-1,NA,TRBJ2-3,TGTGCCACCAGTGACTACCCGGGCACAGATACGCAGTATTTT,CATSDYPGTDTQYF
NA,TRBV6-2/TRBV6-3,NA,TRBJ2-2,TGTGCCAGCAACCCTAGGATCGGGGAGCTGTTTTTT,CASNPRIGELFF
TRBD2,TRBV7-2,few,TRBJ2-5,TGTGCCAGCAGCCCGTACGGGACTAGCGGGGGTTTGGAGACCCAGTACTTC,CASSPYGTSGGLETQYF
TRBD1,TRBV6-5,many,TRBJ2-7,TGTGCCAGCCGCCGGGACAGGGGTTACGAGCAGTACTTC,CASRRDRGYEQYF
NA,TRBV20-1,few,TRBJ1-2,TGCAGTGCCCCGGAGGGCACCTTC,CSAPEGTF
TRBD2,TRBV4-2,NA,TRBJ2-1,TGTGCCAGCACCCGGGGGGGACTTCTTTACAATGAGCAGTTCTTC,CASTRGGLLYNEQFF
NA,TRBV4-1,NA,TRBJ2-3,TGCGCCAGCAACCAAGCATGGCAGTCCGCAGATACGCAGTATTTT,CASNQAWQSADTQYF
NA,TRBV6-2/TRBV6-3,NA,TRBJ1-1,TGTGCCGGCAGTTATCGACGACAGAACACTGAAGCTTTCTTT,CAGSYRRQNTEAFF
NA,TRBV4-3,NA,TRBJ1-2,TGCGCCAGCAGCCCGCCCGGACAGACTTTCTATGGCTACACCTTC,CASSPPGQTFYGYTF
NA,TRBV20-1,many,TRBJ2-3,TGCAGTACCCCTCCCCGACTCGGGACCACAGATACGCAGTATTTT,CSTPPRLGTTDTQYF
TRBD1,TRBV7-9,NA,TRBJ1-2,TGTGCCAGCACCACAGGGGGCTCGGACTATGGCTACACCTTC,CASTTGGSDYGYTF
NA,TRBV9,few,TRBJ2-1,TGTGCCAGCAGCGTAGGGCCACAGGTGGGCAATGAGCAGTTCTTC,CASSVGPQVGNEQFF
NA,TRBV5-1,few,TRBJ2-2,TGCGCCAGCAGCTTGGGGACCCCAAACACCGGGGAGCTGTTTTTT,CASSLGTPNTGELFF
NA,TRBV18,NA,TRBJ1-5,TGTGCCAGCTCACTGATGGCAAACTTGGTCAATCAGCCCCAGCATTTT,CASSLMANLVNQPQHF
NA,TRBV21-1,NA,TRBJ2-7,TGTGCCAGCAAACCGGACGGATACTACGAGCAGTACTTC,CASKPDGYYEQYF
TRBD2,TRBV7-8,NA,TRBJ2-7,TGTGCCAGCAGCGTAGTCGCGGGAGATTACGAGCAGTACTTC,CASSVVAGDYEQYF
NA,TRBV28,NA,TRBJ2-7,TGTGCCAGCAACTCGGGTATCTACGAGCAGTACTTC,CASNSGIYEQYF
TRBD1,TRBV4-3,NA,TRBJ1-6,TGCGCCAGCAGCCAAGAGCCACAGGGGAACACCTATAATTCACCCCTCCACTTT,CASSQEPQGNTYNSPLHF
NA,TRBV6-2/TRBV6-3,NA,TRBJ1-1,TGTGCCAGCAGGACAGCATCGAACACTGAAGCTTTCTTT,CASRTASNTEAFF
NA,TRBV4-3,few,TRBJ1-1,TGCGCCAGCAGCCATGAACCCTCCGGACTTTCGGAAGCTTTCTTT,CASSHEPSGLSEAFF
TRBD2,TRBV11-2,NA,TRBJ2-1,TGTGCCAGCAGCTTTCGACTAGCGGGGGCGAGCTCCTACAATGAGCAGTTCTTC,CASSFRLAGASSYNEQFF
TRBD2,TRBV3-1,few,TRBJ2-1,TGTGCCAGCAGCCAAGATCCCCTAGCGGGAGGGGATGAGCAGTTCTTC,CASSQDPLAGGDEQFF
TRBD2,TRBV7-2,NA,TRBJ2-7,TGTGCCAGCAGCTCTAGCGGGAGCCCCTCCTACGAGCAGTACTTC,CASSSSGSPSYEQYF
TRBD1,TRBV20-1,once,TRBJ2-2,TGCAGTGCTATCTACAGGGGGAACACCGGGGAGCTGTTTTTT,CSAIYRGNTGELFF
TRBD2,TRBV6-5,NA,TRBJ2-1,TGTGCCAGCAGTTACTGGGGACTAGCGGACTCCTACAATGAGCAGTTCTTC,CASSYWGLADSYNEQFF
TRBD2,TRBV11-2,NA,TRBJ2-5,TGTGCCAGCAGCCAGAAGACTAGCGGGAGTGAGACCCAGTACTTC,CASSQKTSGSETQYF
NA,TRBV12-3/TRBV12-4,NA,TRBJ1-2,TGTGCCAGCAGTCCACGATGGGGCGACCATGGCTACACCTTC,CASSPRWGDHGYTF
TRBD1,TRBV20-1,NA,TRBJ1-2,TGCAGTGCTAGAGCAGACAGGGATGATGGCTACACCTTC,CSARADRDDGYTF
NA,TRBV4-3,few,TRBJ2-2,TGCGCCAGCAGCCAGCATTACGGGACCGGGGAGCTGTTTTTT,CASSQHYGTGELFF
NA,TRBV13,once,TRBJ2-5,TGTGCCAGCAGCCCCCGAGACTCCAAATCCCGGACCCAGTACTTC,CASSPRDSKSRTQYF
NA,TRBV7-2,NA,TRBJ2-5,TGTGCCAGCAGCTTAGCTACGCTTGAGCAGTACTTC,CASSLATLEQYF
NA,TRBV2,NA,TRBJ2-7,TGTGCCAGCAGTGCGACAGACTACGAGCAGTACTTC,CASSATDYEQYF
NA,TRBV7-2,NA,TRBJ2-3,TGTGCCAGCAGCTTACCCCCGGTGGATACGCAGTATTTT,CASSLPPVDTQYF
NA,TRBV5-1,few,TRBJ2-5,TGCGCCAGCAGCCGCCTGGACGGCGAGGAGACCCAGTACTTC,CASSRLDGEETQYF
TRBD2,TRBV12-3/TRBV12-4,NA,TRBJ2-5,TGTGCCAGCAGTCCAACTAGCGGGAGGGAAGAGACCCAGTACTTC,CASSPTSGREETQYF